This T cell receptor (beta chain) was sequenced for a study of cytomegalovirus exposure and HLA in healthy donors. Overall study: Researchers previously reported finding 90 million to 120 million unique TCR beta sequences from 150 million to 200 million T cells.

Study-wide points: Looking again later, the authors saw that most CMV-associated TCR beta chains seemed HLA-restricted. Associated with cytomegalovirus, according to the listing, were 150 to 200 TCR beta chains.

In this sample, this clone turned up a few times. Its antigen is still unknown. Primers for the PCR totalled 60 Vbeta and 13 Jbeta. The protocol was immunoSEQ multiplex PCR, while the TCRdb copy is restricted to in-frame clones and leaves out a portion. This table has about 190,000 clones, roughly four fifths appearing once. The sequence was collected from a woman aged 25 to 39 in good health and CMV-seropositive. The sequenced material came from PBMCs.

The CDR3 spells CASSLRRGGNEQYF. The CDR3 region has the DNA TGTGCCAGCAGTTTAAGGCGGGGAGGGAATGAGCAGTACTTC. V and J are TRBV27 and TRBJ2-7; 7 nucleotides match TRBD2. The CDR3 has 14 residues. J was trimmed by 7 bases and V by 2 bases; bases with no gene match: 8. Germline V lookup: CDR1 MNHEY, CDR2 SMNVEV (reference sequence).